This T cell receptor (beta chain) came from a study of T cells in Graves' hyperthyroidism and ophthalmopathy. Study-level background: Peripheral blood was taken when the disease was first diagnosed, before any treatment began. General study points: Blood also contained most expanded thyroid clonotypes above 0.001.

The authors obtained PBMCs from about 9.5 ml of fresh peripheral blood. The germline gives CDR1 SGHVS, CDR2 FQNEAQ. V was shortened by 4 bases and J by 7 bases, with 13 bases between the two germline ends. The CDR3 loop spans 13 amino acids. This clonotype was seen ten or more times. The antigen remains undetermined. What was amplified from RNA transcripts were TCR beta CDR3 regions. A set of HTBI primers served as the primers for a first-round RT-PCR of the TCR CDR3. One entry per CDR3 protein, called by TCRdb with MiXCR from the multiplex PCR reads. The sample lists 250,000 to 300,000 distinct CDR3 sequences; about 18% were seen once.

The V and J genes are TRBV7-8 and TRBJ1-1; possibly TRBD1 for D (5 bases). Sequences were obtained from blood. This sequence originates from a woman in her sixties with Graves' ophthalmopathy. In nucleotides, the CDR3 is TGTGCCAGCAGCTCGGACCGGGACGGTGAAGCTTTCTTT. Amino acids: CASSSDRDGEAFF.